These 3 T cell receptor beta chains came from one sample sequenced in a study of cytomegalovirus exposure and HLA in healthy donors. Researchers ran the PCR with 60 Vbeta and 13 Jbeta primers. The protocol was immunoSEQ multiplex PCR, while the TCRdb copy is restricted to in-frame clones and leaves out a portion. The sample has roughly 20,000 clones, under 90% seen once. The material sequenced was PBMCs. Every receptor here comes from a human donor in good health.

V is TRBV18 and J is TRBJ1-2; D is perhaps TRBD1 (5 bases). V lost 6 bases, J lost 4 bases, and 18 bases lay in between. CDR3 length: 15 residues. The V gene's germline CDR1 is KGHSH and CDR2 LQKENI. CDR3 region: CASSSDLGGAYGYTF. DNA for the CDR3: TGTGCCAGCTCGAGCGACCTGGGGGGTGCCTATGGCTACACCTTC.

Of note for this clone: Other DNA sequences within the sample encode an identical CDR3. The J gene is TRBJ2-1, the V gene TRBV5-4; the match to TRBD2 covers 10 bases. The CDR3 length is 15 residues. V dropped 6 bases and J dropped 7; count of bases not matched to a gene: 10. Germline loops: CDR1 SGHNT, CDR2 YYREEE (reference sequence). The CDR3 DNA follows: TGTGCCAGCACCGGGCTGGCTAGCGGGAGAAATGAGCAGTTCTTC. Protein sequence: CASTGLASGRNEQFF. The whole variable domain, remainder taken from reference TRBV5-4 and TRBJ2-1, is ETGVTQSPTHLIKTRGQQVTLRCSSQSGHNTVSWYQQALGQGPQFIFQYYREEENGRGNFPPRFSGLQFPNYSSELNVNALELDDSALYLCASTGLASGRNEQFFGPGTRLTVL.

The chain has TRBV5-1 and TRBJ2-2; 8 bases match TRBD1. The J segment lost 5 bases and the V segment lost 4 bases, leaving 7 bases of the junction unmatched. The CDR3 has 15 amino acids. Germline V gene data show CDR1 as SGHRS and CDR2 as YFSETQ. CDR3 sequence reads: CASSGGQGITGELFF. DNA for the CDR3: TGCGCCAGCAGCGGTGGACAGGGAATAACCGGGGAGCTGTTTTTT.